Reported below is one TCR beta chain. There are many counts of this clonotype. What antigen it recognizes has not been identified. The sample holds no much larger clone one base away, and base qualities are not on file. After removal of 6 bases from V and 2 bases from J, the junction retains 6 bases not matched to a gene. CDR1 and CDR2, looked up from the germline V gene (reference sequence), are DFQATT and SNEGSKA. The CDR3 runs 14 residues from the cysteine to the phenylalanine. The retained sequence is limited to the CDR3, 42 bases, with the frame set at the first base. The method behind the library was RACE. Sequencing took place on a NextSeq 500. During library preparation, unique molecular identifiers were attached to individual cDNA molecules so that TCRs could be counted quantitatively and reproducibly. Both TCR alpha and TCR beta chains were sequenced from each blood RNA sample. In the paper's pipeline: Samples had a median of 95,638 TCRs, with a range from about 23,224 to 690,600. The Decombinator software suite was used to annotate V, J and CDR3 in the TCR reads. For the PS versus PT1 abundance plots, all samples were subsampled to the same number of TCRs (28,000). TCRs were defined as expanded if absent before sensitization and observed at least eight times at the 2-week time point. TCRdb reprocessing: public reads trimmed at Q25 with fastp, clones called with MiXCR, in-frame beta chains kept. Entries are consolidated by CDR3 protein sequence, retaining the most common genes and DNA. The V and J calls were determined by TCRdb, not by the authors. The sample table holds around 340,000 distinct CDR3 sequences, of which around 7% were seen once. The ten largest clones represent more than 7% of the sample.

These data originate in a study of human T cells and chemical hapten exposure (dated by TCRdb to the early 2020s). At the level of the whole study: For sensitization, 2% DPC in acetone was applied to a roughly 2 cm by roughly 2 cm area of upper inner arm skin. Throughout the approximately 23-week study period, patients were also given weekly therapeutic DPC doses on the scalp. Patch testing was done on the upper back using Finn chambers containing 0.01% DPC, and results were scored after 6 days according to International Contact Dermatitis Research Group standards. Alopecia areata with under or over 50% scalp involvement, alopecia totalis and alopecia universalis were represented in the patient cohort, which was mostly female. The libraries were sequenced as a pool, and the TCR yield per sample differed mostly because of small variations in library volumes within the pool. The study tracked peripheral blood TCR repertoire changes in vivo during primary and secondary sensitization to the hapten diphenylcyclopropenone (DPC) in alopecia patients. Blood samples were taken from patients before sensitization (week 0) and then at 2, 6 and about 24 weeks after DPC sensitization. Blood for TCR sequencing was provided by twenty-nine alopecia patients at one to four time points (pre-sensitization, 2, 6 and 24 weeks). The research as a whole found: DPC sensitization did not change how many TCRs were above 1 in 1000 frequency, and no evidence was found of alterations in global repertoire structure. Expanded TCRs formed significantly more large CDR3 similarity clusters than pre-sensitization or healthy control sets, consistent with antigen-driven responses. Patch test score correlated positively with the number of PT1 expanded TCRs, reaching significance at thresholds 8, 16 and 32 but not at 4. Repeated subsampling changed both the strength of the expansion versus patch-test correlation and the threshold at which the correlation became significant. Because every patient had alopecia, a presumed autoimmune disease, the patients' immune response might differ from that of healthy individuals.

The time point tag for this specimen amounts to: patch test 1, 2 weeks after DPC sensitization. Read against the paper, the sample's treatment or condition label means: therapeutic diphenylcyclopropenone sensitization with weekly scalp DPC. Blood at each patch-test visit was drawn before the patch test was applied. Eligible patients were aged 18 to 70, diagnosed with alopecia, deemed suitable for DPC therapy, and excluded if pregnant. Total RNA was extracted from unfractionated whole blood that had been collected in Tempus Blood RNA tubes. The clonotype comes from a woman aged 18-30 years with alopecia areata. Some clones in this sample may be carry-over from other donors' samples. Material: whole blood, obtained in connection with sensitization to the hapten diphenylcyclopropenone (DPC). The chain couples TRBV20-1 to TRBJ2-3; TRBD2 matches 9 bases in the middle. The CDR3 region: CSAVTSGHTDTQYF. The nucleotide sequence reads TGCAGTGCCGTGACTAGCGGACACACAGATACGCAGTATTTT.